The source of this T cell receptor beta chain is a study of cytomegalovirus exposure and HLA in healthy donors. As for the study in general: Some 85 million unique TCRs, all from HLA-typed donors, were included in an early release of the data.

A remark on this clone: Its target is unknown. One end of the junction varies from germline; a read error may be responsible.

Primers included in the PCR were 60 Vbeta and 13 Jbeta primers. Clones were sequenced by immunoSEQ multiplex PCR, and TCRdb holds only the in-frame ones, with some missing. Altogether 200,000 to 250,000 clones are present, less than 85% being singletons, with the ten largest covering 0.63%. Germline CDR1 is SEHNR and CDR2 is FQNEAQ (reference sequence). The CDR3 extends over 13 amino acids. Study-level results: The authors assumed roughly uniform sequencing depth across donors for presence/absence analyses.

The chain uses TRBV7-9 and TRBJ2-1; TRBD1 matches at 7 bases. The receptor was isolated from a man between 18 and 29 years old in good health and CMV-seronegative. What was sequenced was PBMCs. CDR3 protein: CSSSATGVNEQFF. As DNA, the CDR3 is TGTTCCAGCAGCGCAACAGGGGTCAATGAGCAGTTCTTC.